Described below is a single T cell receptor (beta chain) sequence and its context. Antigen specificity is unknown. This sample is part of a study of blood T cells in healthy people across ages. Healthy Caucasian individuals from Russia aged about 6 to 95 were enrolled as donors. Overall study findings and caveats: Changes in expanded clonotypes were possibly confounded, as the CMV status of donors was unknown.

A second PCR of 7 to 11 cycles used a sample-barcoded 5' primer and a J-beta primer mix. There were at least 2.5 million CDR3-containing paired-end reads obtained from each sample. TCRdb ran MiXCR on the 5' RACE reads and lists one entry per CDR3 protein. The data hold hundreds of thousands of distinct CDR3 sequences, with roughly 43% observed a single time. The CDR3 has 17 residues. Trimming shortened V by 4 bases and J by 4 bases, and 22 bases separated the two germline ends. Looked up from germline, CDR1 is LGHNA and CDR2 is YSLEER. The TCR originated in a man older than 75 in good health. The V and J genes are TRBV4-3 and TRBJ1-2; perhaps TRBD1 as D (6 bases). Sequencing input: blood. This chain's CDR3 is CASSPSSQGTPLYGYTF. The CDR3 DNA follows: TGCGCCAGCAGCCCCTCCAGTCAGGGGACACCCCTCTATGGCTACACCTTC.